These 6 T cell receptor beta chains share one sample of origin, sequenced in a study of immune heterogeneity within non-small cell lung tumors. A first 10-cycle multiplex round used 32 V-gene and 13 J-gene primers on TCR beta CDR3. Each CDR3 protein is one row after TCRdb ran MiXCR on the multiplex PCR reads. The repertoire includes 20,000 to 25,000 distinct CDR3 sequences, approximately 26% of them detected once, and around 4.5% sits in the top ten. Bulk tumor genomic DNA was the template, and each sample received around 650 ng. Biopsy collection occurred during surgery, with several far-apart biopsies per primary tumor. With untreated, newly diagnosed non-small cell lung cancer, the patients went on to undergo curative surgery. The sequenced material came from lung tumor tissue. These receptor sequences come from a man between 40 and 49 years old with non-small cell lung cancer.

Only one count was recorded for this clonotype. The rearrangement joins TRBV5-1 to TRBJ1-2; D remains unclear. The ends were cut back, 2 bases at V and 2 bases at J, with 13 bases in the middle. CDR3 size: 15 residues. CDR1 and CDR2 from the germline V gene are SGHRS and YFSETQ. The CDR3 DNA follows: TGCGCCAGCAGCTTAGAACAGAACAACAACTATGGCTACACCTTC. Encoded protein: CASSLEQNNNYGYTF. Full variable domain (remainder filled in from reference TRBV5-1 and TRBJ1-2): KAGVTQTPRYLIKTRGQQVTLSCSPISGHRSVSWYQQTPGQGLQFLFEYFSETQRNKGNFPGRFSGRQFSNSRSEMNVSTLELGDSALYLCASSLEQNNNYGYTFGSGTRLTVV.

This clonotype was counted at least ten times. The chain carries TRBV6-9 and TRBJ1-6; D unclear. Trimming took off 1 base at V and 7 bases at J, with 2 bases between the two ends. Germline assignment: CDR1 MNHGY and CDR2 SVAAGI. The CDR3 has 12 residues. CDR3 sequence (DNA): TGTGCCAGCAGTTATTTGAATTCACCCCTCCACTTT. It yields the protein CASSYLNSPLHF.

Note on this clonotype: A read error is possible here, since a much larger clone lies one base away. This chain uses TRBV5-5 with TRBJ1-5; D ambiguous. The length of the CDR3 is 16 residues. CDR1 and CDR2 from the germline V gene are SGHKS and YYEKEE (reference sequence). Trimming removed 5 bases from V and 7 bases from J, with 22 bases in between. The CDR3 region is CASSLSTAIGGQPQHF. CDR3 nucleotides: TGTGCCAGCAGTCTCTCAACAGCAATCGGCGGGCAGCCCCAGCATTTT.

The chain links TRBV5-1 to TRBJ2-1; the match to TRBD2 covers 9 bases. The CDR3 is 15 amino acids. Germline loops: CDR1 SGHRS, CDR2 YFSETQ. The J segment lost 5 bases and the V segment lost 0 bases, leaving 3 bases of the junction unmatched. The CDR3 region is CASSLGRLADNEQFF. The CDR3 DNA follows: TGCGCCAGCAGCTTGGGGCGACTAGCGGACAATGAGCAGTTCTTC. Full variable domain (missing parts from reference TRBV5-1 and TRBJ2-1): KAGVTQTPRYLIKTRGQQVTLSCSPISGHRSVSWYQQTPGQGLQFLFEYFSETQRNKGNFPGRFSGRQFSNSRSEMNVSTLELGDSALYLCASSLGRLADNEQFFGPGTRLTVL.

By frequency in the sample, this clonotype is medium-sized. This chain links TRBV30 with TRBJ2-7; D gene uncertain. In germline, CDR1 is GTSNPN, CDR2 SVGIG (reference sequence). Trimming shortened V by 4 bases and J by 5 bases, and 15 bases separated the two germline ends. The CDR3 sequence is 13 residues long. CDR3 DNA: TGTGCCTGGACCACCGGCTCTACTGACGAGCAGTACTTC. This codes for CAWTTGSTDEQYF.

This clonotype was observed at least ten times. The CDR3 region is CACPATKSLGYTF. The CDR3 coding sequence is TGTGCCTGCCCGGCCACCAAATCCTTGGGCTACACCTTC. The J gene is TRBJ1-2, the V gene TRBV30, with no clear D. In germline, CDR1 is GTSNPN, CDR2 SVGIG (reference sequence). This CDR3 region has 13 residues. V shed 6 bases and J shed 8 bases, with 19 bases lying between them.